These 5 T cell receptor beta chains came from one sample sequenced in a study of blood T cell repertoires in COVID-19. Assay: immunoSEQ multiplex PCR; the TCRdb copy retains only in-frame clones and omits some. Among around 260,000 clones listed, 75% to 90% were seen once. The sample was peripheral blood. Receptor source: a man aged 55 to 70 who had recovered from COVID-19.

V gene TRBV27 combines with J gene TRBJ1-5; unclear D gene. Germline V CDR1 and CDR2: MNHEY, SMNVEV (reference sequence). V was pared by 4 bases and J by 5 bases, with 12 bases between. There are 14 residues in the CDR3. The CDR3 loop reads CASSYPGDYQPQHF. DNA of the CDR3: TGTGCCAGCAGTTACCCCGGAGATTATCAGCCCCAGCATTTT.

This chain uses TRBV6-5 with TRBJ2-5; a weak D match, TRBD1 (6 bases). Germline V gene data show CDR1 as MNHEY and CDR2 as SVGAGI. Trimming took 5 bases from V and 2 from J, leaving 15 bases between them. The CDR3 sequence is 15 residues long. The CDR3 coding sequence is TGTGCCAGCAGTACCTCGGGGACACATCAAGAGACCCAGTACTTC. It encodes CASSTSGTHQETQYF.

This chain links TRBV7-9 with TRBJ2-5, with 10 positions matching TRBD1. The CDR3 runs to 15 residues. Germline values: CDR1 SEHNR, CDR2 FQNEAQ (reference sequence). J lost 5 bases, V lost 5 bases, and 8 bases had no gene match. The CDR3 is CASSNQTGGWETQYF. CDR3 in DNA: TGTGCCAGCAGCAACCAGACAGGGGGCTGGGAGACCCAGTACTTC.

V is TRBV27 and J is TRBJ2-7; perhaps TRBD1 as D (5 bases). Deletions cut 0 bases from V and 5 bases from J, with 26 bases between. CDR1 is MNHEY and CDR2 is SMNVEV in the germline V gene (reference sequence). The CDR3 loop spans 19 amino acids. The CDR3 region has the DNA TGTGCCAGCAGTTTATCCCCCCCCCTGACAGTTTGGGTGAGGAACGAGCAGTACTTC. It encodes CASSLSPPLTVWVRNEQYF.

A remark on this clone: Other DNA sequences within the sample encode an identical CDR3. The chain couples TRBV7-2 to TRBJ1-5; TRBD1 agrees at 7 bases. V gave up 5 bases and J gave up 4 bases; unmatched junction bases: 2. The CDR3 consists of 13 residues. Germline assignment: CDR1 SGHTA and CDR2 FQGNSA. Written as DNA, the CDR3 is TGTGCCAGCAGCGTACAGGGGAATCAGCCCCAGCATTTT. Protein: CASSVQGNQPQHF.